The rows below give T cell receptor beta chains drawn from one sample of a study of blood T cell repertoires in COVID-19. Measured with immunoSEQ multiplex PCR; TCRdb has only the in-frame clones, and not every one. The profile shows about 300,000 clones, approximately 84% of them singletons. Sequencing was done on a sample of peripheral blood. These receptors all come from a human donor with COVID-19, enrolled during active disease. The donor label of this sample is uncertain. Both conserved end residues are part of each CDR3. D genes are given only for firm matches. Clone size, where shown, is once, few, many, or a class for clones that have expanded.

V,size,D,J,CDR3,DNA
TRBV25-1,once,.,TRBJ1-4,CASSEWGQADEKLFF,TGTGCCAGCAGTGAATGGGGCCAGGCTGATGAAAAACTGTTTTTT
TRBV7-2,.,TRBD2,TRBJ2-1,CASSLLPSGSIGEQFF,TGTGCCAGCAGCTTACTCCCTAGCGGGAGTATAGGTGAGCAGTTCTTC
TRBV7-2,.,.,TRBJ2-1,CASSLARDSRVNEQFF,TGTGCCAGCAGCTTAGCCCGGGACTCTAGGGTCAATGAGCAGTTCTTC
TRBV6-5,.,.,TRBJ2-7,CASSYTRQTYEQYF,TGTGCCAGCAGTTACACCCGACAGACCTACGAGCAGTACTTC
TRBV5-6,.,.,TRBJ2-6,CATMRGLTGLSGANVLTF,TGTGCCACCATGCGAGGGCTGACAGGCCTCTCTGGGGCCAACGTCCTGACTTTC
TRBV7-9,.,TRBD1,TRBJ1-6,CASSPLTGVRSPLHF,TGTGCCAGCAGCCCCCTGACAGGGGTCAGATCACCCCTCCACTTT
TRBV29-1,.,.,TRBJ2-5,CSVGNGKETQYF,TGCAGCGTTGGTAACGGGAAAGAGACCCAGTACTTC
TRBV5-4,few,.,TRBJ2-1,CASSTERDNEQFF,TGTGCCAGCAGCACCGAGAGGGACAATGAGCAGTTCTTC
TRBV9,.,.,TRBJ1-6,CASSAEGSPLHF,TGTGCCAGCAGCGCCGAGGGTTCACCCCTCCACTTT
TRBV7-8,once,.,TRBJ2-3,CASTLGGWTDTQYF,TGTGCCAGCACTCTAGGTGGGTGGACAGATACGCAGTATTTT
TRBV6-6,.,.,TRBJ1-1,CASSYGANRAEAFF,TGTGCCAGCAGCTATGGGGCTAACAGGGCTGAAGCTTTCTTT
TRBV20-1,few,.,TRBJ1-2,CSASPPLGGAPRYGYTF,TGCAGTGCTAGTCCACCTCTAGGGGGGGCTCCTAGGTATGGCTACACCTTC
TRBV28,.,.,TRBJ2-3,CASSLPRNEDTQYF,TGTGCCAGCAGTTTGCCACGAAACGAGGATACGCAGTATTTT
TRBV6-5,once,TRBD1,TRBJ2-4,CASSYGGQGESDIQYF,TGTGCCAGCAGTTACGGGGGACAGGGTGAAAGTGACATTCAGTACTTC
TRBV6-6,.,.,TRBJ2-5,CASSYSRETQYF,TGTGCCAGCAGTTATTCCCGAGAGACCCAGTACTTC
TRBV27,.,TRBD1,TRBJ1-5,CASSLYQGAPGNQPQHF,TGTGCCAGCAGTTTATATCAGGGGGCGCCGGGCAATCAGCCCCAGCATTTT
TRBV11-2,.,.,TRBJ2-1,CASSLETKNYNEQFF,TGTGCCAGCAGCTTAGAAACTAAGAACTACAATGAGCAGTTCTTC
TRBV7-9,.,TRBD1,TRBJ1-4,CASSLARDSEKLFF,TGTGCCAGCAGCTTAGCGCGGGACAGTGAAAAACTGTTTTTT
TRBV10-3,.,TRBD1,TRBJ2-5,CAISEGQGEGETQYF,TGTGCCATCAGTGAAGGACAGGGGGAAGGGGAGACCCAGTACTTC
TRBV29-1,.,.,TRBJ1-5,CSVEEGTLYSNQPQHF,TGCAGCGTTGAAGAGGGGACACTATATAGCAATCAGCCCCAGCATTTT
TRBV7-6,few,TRBD1,TRBJ2-3,CASSSSGGAQGADTQYF,TGTGCCAGCAGCTCCTCAGGGGGCGCCCAGGGGGCAGATACGCAGTATTTT
TRBV6-1,.,.,TRBJ1-5,CASSDPNQPQHF,TGTGCCAGCAGTGACCCTAATCAGCCCCAGCATTTT
TRBV30,.,TRBD2,TRBJ2-7,CAWSVRTSGRTYEQYF,TGTGCCTGGAGTGTTAGGACTAGCGGGAGGACCTACGAGCAGTACTTC
TRBV18,.,TRBD2,TRBJ2-7,CASSQTSGIGNEQYF,TGTGCCAGCTCACAGACTAGCGGGATTGGTAACGAGCAGTACTTC
TRBV9,.,TRBD2,TRBJ2-2,CASSVATSGSTGELFF,TGTGCCAGCAGCGTAGCAACTAGCGGGAGTACCGGGGAGCTGTTTTTT
TRBV3-1/TRBV3-2,once,.,TRBJ2-1,CASSPRSHLGPGGGEFF,TGTGCCAGCAGCCCCCGTTCCCATCTGGGCCCAGGAGGGGGCGAGTTCTTC
TRBV2,once,TRBD1,TRBJ1-5,CASSAQGGNQPQHF,TGTGCCAGCAGCGCACAGGGGGGCAATCAGCCCCAGCATTTT
TRBV10-1,.,.,TRBJ2-5,CASSESLGGWETQYF,TGCGCCAGCAGTGAGTCGTTGGGGGGTTGGGAGACCCAGTACTTC
TRBV7-2,.,TRBD1,TRBJ2-7,CASSLRTGNYEQYF,TGTGCCAGCAGCTTAAGGACAGGCAACTACGAGCAGTACTTC
TRBV7-2,.,TRBD2,TRBJ2-3,CASTSGLPATDTQYF,TGTGCCAGCACTAGCGGGTTACCAGCCACAGATACGCAGTATTTT
TRBV21-1,once,.,TRBJ2-7,CASSKSRGHRQYF,TGTGCCAGCAGCAAATCGCGGGGGCACCGTCAGTACTTC
TRBV5-1,.,TRBD2,TRBJ2-2,CASSSTSGSPTGELFF,TGCGCCAGCAGCTCTACTAGCGGGAGCCCCACCGGGGAGCTGTTTTTT
TRBV21-1,.,.,TRBJ2-4,CASSPPRGRLAKNIQYF,TGTGCCAGCAGCCCCCCGCGAGGGCGGCTAGCCAAAAACATTCAGTACTTC
TRBV11-2,.,TRBD2,TRBJ2-3,CASSPGGGGDTQYF,TGTGCCAGCAGCCCGGGGGGGGGAGGAGATACGCAGTATTTT
TRBV2,.,TRBD1,TRBJ2-7,CASSEQGAYEQYF,TGTGCCAGCAGTGAGCAGGGGGCTTACGAGCAGTACTTC
TRBV10-3,.,.,TRBJ2-1,CAISELEVGVQFF,TGTGCCATCAGTGAATTAGAGGTCGGAGTGCAGTTCTTC
TRBV5-1,.,.,TRBJ1-4,CASSRTGRTTNEKLFF,TGCGCCAGCAGTCGAACCGGGAGGACAACTAATGAAAAACTGTTTTTT
TRBV19,.,.,TRBJ1-4,CASEARQDNEKLFF,TGTGCCAGTGAGGCGCGGCAAGATAATGAAAAACTGTTTTTT
TRBV28,few,.,TRBJ1-1,CASREHRVNTEAFF,TGTGCCAGCAGAGAGCACAGGGTCAACACTGAAGCTTTCTTT
TRBV12-3/TRBV12-4,.,.,TRBJ1-2,CASSLSGRGGYTF,TGTGCCAGCAGTTTATCAGGGCGAGGTGGCTACACCTTC
TRBV6-1,.,TRBD1,TRBJ1-1,CASSELTGITEAFF,TGTGCCAGCAGTGAATTGACAGGGATCACTGAAGCTTTCTTT
TRBV29-1,few,TRBD2,TRBJ2-3,CSVQGLAGGTDTQYF,TGCAGCGTCCAGGGGCTAGCGGGAGGGACAGATACGCAGTATTTT
TRBV29-1,.,.,TRBJ1-1,CSVEEASPEAFF,TGCAGCGTTGAAGAAGCGTCGCCCGAAGCTTTCTTT
TRBV5-1,.,TRBD1,TRBJ2-7,CASSPRVTGNYEQYF,TGCGCCAGCAGCCCAAGAGTGACAGGGAACTACGAGCAGTACTTC
TRBV7-2,.,TRBD1,TRBJ2-7,CASSRQPLQGFYEQYF,TGTGCCAGCAGCCGTCAACCTTTACAGGGGTTCTACGAGCAGTACTTC
TRBV28,few,.,TRBJ1-4,CASSFYTGENPLFF,TGTGCCAGCAGTTTCTACACAGGAGAGAACCCTTTGTTTTTT
TRBV27,once,TRBD1,TRBJ2-7,CASRNRGGGYEQYF,TGTGCCAGCAGGAACAGGGGTGGTGGCTACGAGCAGTACTTC
TRBV9,.,TRBD2,TRBJ2-2,CASSLGLAGGLGELFF,TGTGCCAGCAGTTTAGGACTAGCGGGAGGATTGGGGGAGCTGTTTTTT
TRBV30,.,TRBD1,TRBJ1-1,CAWSGTGWNTEAFF,TGTGCCTGGAGTGGGACAGGGTGGAACACTGAAGCTTTCTTT
TRBV6-6,.,.,TRBJ2-5,CASSYSLYQETQYF,TGTGCCAGCAGTTATAGCCTGTACCAAGAGACCCAGTACTTC
TRBV9,.,TRBD1,TRBJ1-1,CASTAEGGAYTEAFF,TGTGCCAGCACCGCAGAAGGGGGCGCTTACACTGAAGCTTTCTTT
TRBV27,.,.,TRBJ1-3,CASSPQRSGNTIYF,TGTGCCAGCAGTCCCCAGCGCTCTGGAAACACCATATATTTT
TRBV11-2,.,.,TRBJ1-5,CASSLGFGDQPQHF,TGTGCCAGCAGCTTAGGTTTCGGGGATCAGCCCCAGCATTTT
TRBV19,.,TRBD2,TRBJ2-1,CASSTQALSRLAGRYNEQFF,TGTGCCAGTAGTACGCAAGCTCTCTCTAGACTAGCGGGGCGGTACAATGAGCAGTTCTTC